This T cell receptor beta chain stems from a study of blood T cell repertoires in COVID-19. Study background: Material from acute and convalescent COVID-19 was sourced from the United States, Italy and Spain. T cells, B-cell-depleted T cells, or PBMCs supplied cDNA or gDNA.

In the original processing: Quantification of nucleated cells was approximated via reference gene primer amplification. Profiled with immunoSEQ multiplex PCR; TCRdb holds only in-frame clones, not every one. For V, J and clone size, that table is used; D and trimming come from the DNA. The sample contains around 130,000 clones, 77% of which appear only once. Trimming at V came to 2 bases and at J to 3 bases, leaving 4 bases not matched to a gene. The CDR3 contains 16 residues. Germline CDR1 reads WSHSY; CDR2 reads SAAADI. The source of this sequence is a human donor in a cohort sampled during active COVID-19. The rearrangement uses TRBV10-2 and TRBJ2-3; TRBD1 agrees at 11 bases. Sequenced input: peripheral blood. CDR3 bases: TGCGCCAGCAGTGAGGGGACAGGGGGAAAGACAGATACGCAGTATTTT. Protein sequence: CASSEGTGGKTDTQYF.